This is a list of T cell receptor beta chains from one sample in a study of blood T cell repertoires in COVID-19. Generated by immunoSEQ multiplex PCR, the TCRdb table keeps only in-frame clones and is missing some. The sample lists about 15,000 clones; approximately 78% were seen once. Sequenced: peripheral blood. The receptor source for this set is a man of 80 years or more with active or convalescent COVID-19. CDR3s include the opening cysteine and the closing phenylalanine or tryptophan. Each record gives: clone size, D gene, J gene, V gene, CDR3 DNA, CDR3 protein. The D gene is left open where the match is weak. Size is stated for part of the rows, as once, few or many counts, or as a class when the clone is expanded.

abundance: once; d_gene: NA; j_gene: TRBJ1-4; v_gene: TRBV5-1; CDR3nt: TGCGCCAGCAGCTACCAACAGGGATCAACTAATGAAAAACTGTTTTTT; CDR3aa: CASSYQQGSTNEKLFF
abundance: NA; d_gene: TRBD2; j_gene: TRBJ2-3; v_gene: TRBV7-3; CDR3nt: TGTGCCAGCAGCTTAACTCCCCGGACTAGCGGGGGGGACCCTAGCACAGATACGCAGTATTTT; CDR3aa: CASSLTPRTSGGDPSTDTQYF
abundance: NA; d_gene: NA; j_gene: TRBJ1-1; v_gene: TRBV6-5; CDR3nt: TGTGCCAGCAGTTACTACCGGGGTGTATCTGAAGCTTTCTTT; CDR3aa: CASSYYRGVSEAFF
abundance: NA; d_gene: TRBD1; j_gene: TRBJ2-5; v_gene: TRBV4-3; CDR3nt: TGCGCCAGCAGCCGTGATGGGACAGGGGAAGAGACCCAGTACTTC; CDR3aa: CASSRDGTGEETQYF
abundance: NA; d_gene: NA; j_gene: TRBJ2-7; v_gene: TRBV21-1; CDR3nt: TGTGCCAGCAGCAAAGACAGAGCCTACGAGCAGTACTTC; CDR3aa: CASSKDRAYEQYF
abundance: once; d_gene: NA; j_gene: TRBJ2-1; v_gene: TRBV5-4; CDR3nt: TGTGCCAGCAGCTGGGGCGGGGGCGGCTTGAATGAGCAGTTCTTC; CDR3aa: CASSWGGGGLNEQFF
abundance: NA; d_gene: NA; j_gene: TRBJ1-1; v_gene: TRBV30; CDR3nt: TGTGCCTGGAGTGTTCGGTTCGAGGTGCTTGAAGCTTTCTTT; CDR3aa: CAWSVRFEVLEAFF
abundance: NA; d_gene: NA; j_gene: TRBJ1-1; v_gene: TRBV11-2; CDR3nt: TGTGCCAGCAGCTTAATTACAGGGCAGAACACTGAAGCTTTCTTT; CDR3aa: CASSLITGQNTEAFF
abundance: NA; d_gene: TRBD1; j_gene: TRBJ1-1; v_gene: TRBV5-4; CDR3nt: TGTGCCAGCAGCCAAACAGACAGGGGAAGGGTGAAAGCTTTCTTT; CDR3aa: CASSQTDRGRVKAFF
abundance: few; d_gene: NA; j_gene: TRBJ2-7; v_gene: TRBV11-2; CDR3nt: TGTGCCAGCAGCTTAGGCAGGTCCTACGAGCAGTACTTC; CDR3aa: CASSLGRSYEQYF
abundance: NA; d_gene: NA; j_gene: TRBJ1-2; v_gene: TRBV11-3; CDR3nt: TGTGCCAGCAGCTTAGTAGGTGGCAGGGGCTACACCTTC; CDR3aa: CASSLVGGRGYTF
abundance: NA; d_gene: NA; j_gene: TRBJ1-2; v_gene: TRBV3-1/TRBV3-2; CDR3nt: TGTGCCAGCAGCCAAGGGGGCAAAGGGGGCTACACCTTC; CDR3aa: CASSQGGKGGYTF
abundance: NA; d_gene: NA; j_gene: TRBJ1-5; v_gene: TRBV7-2; CDR3nt: TGTGCCAGCAGCATACAAAATCAGCCCCAGCATTTT; CDR3aa: CASSIQNQPQHF
abundance: NA; d_gene: NA; j_gene: TRBJ2-5; v_gene: TRBV28; CDR3nt: TGTGCCAGCAGTATAGCGGACCAAGAGACCCAGTACTTC; CDR3aa: CASSIADQETQYF
abundance: NA; d_gene: NA; j_gene: TRBJ2-1; v_gene: TRBV9; CDR3nt: TGTGCCAGCAGCGTAAGCACAGGAACCTACAATGAGCAGTTCTTC; CDR3aa: CASSVSTGTYNEQFF
abundance: NA; d_gene: NA; j_gene: TRBJ1-2; v_gene: TRBV5-1; CDR3nt: TGCGCCAGCAGCCCCCAGTGGGCAGGGGTTGGCTACACCTTC; CDR3aa: CASSPQWAGVGYTF
abundance: NA; d_gene: NA; j_gene: TRBJ2-7; v_gene: TRBV4-3; CDR3nt: TGCGCCAGCAGCCAAGAATTCAGGGCCACTACCTACGAGCAGTACTTC; CDR3aa: CASSQEFRATTYEQYF
abundance: NA; d_gene: NA; j_gene: TRBJ1-5; v_gene: TRBV5-4; CDR3nt: TGTGCCAGCAGCGCGGGCGGGGATCAGCCCCAGCATTTT; CDR3aa: CASSAGGDQPQHF
abundance: NA; d_gene: NA; j_gene: TRBJ1-5; v_gene: TRBV7-2; CDR3nt: TGTGCCAGCAGCACCAGTCCCAATCAGCCCCAGCATTTT; CDR3aa: CASSTSPNQPQHF
abundance: NA; d_gene: TRBD1; j_gene: TRBJ2-7; v_gene: TRBV29-1; CDR3nt: TGCAGCGTTGAAGAAGGCGGGACAGGGGGCCGAGAGCAGTACTTC; CDR3aa: CSVEEGGTGGREQYF
abundance: NA; d_gene: TRBD1; j_gene: TRBJ1-1; v_gene: TRBV14; CDR3nt: TGTGCCAGCAGGAACAGGGGGTTGAACACTGAAGCTTTCTTT; CDR3aa: CASRNRGLNTEAFF
abundance: few; d_gene: NA; j_gene: TRBJ2-2; v_gene: TRBV9; CDR3nt: TGTGCCAGCAGCGTAGATGCGGGCGCCACCGGGGAGCTGTTTTTT; CDR3aa: CASSVDAGATGELFF
abundance: NA; d_gene: TRBD2; j_gene: TRBJ2-2; v_gene: TRBV9; CDR3nt: TGTGCCAGCAGACTTAGCGGGGGTGGCACCGGGGAGCTGTTTTTT; CDR3aa: CASRLSGGGTGELFF
abundance: NA; d_gene: TRBD2; j_gene: TRBJ2-3; v_gene: TRBV3-1/TRBV3-2; CDR3nt: TGTGCCAGCAGCATTCGGTACCTCCTAGCGGGGGGGTTGTCGTCAGATACGCAGTATTTT; CDR3aa: CASSIRYLLAGGLSSDTQYF
abundance: NA; d_gene: TRBD2; j_gene: TRBJ2-2; v_gene: TRBV9; CDR3nt: TGTGCCAGCCAGCCCGGGGGGACCGGGGAGCTGTTTTTT; CDR3aa: CASQPGGTGELFF
abundance: few; d_gene: TRBD1; j_gene: TRBJ2-1; v_gene: TRBV10-1; CDR3nt: TGCGCCAGCAGCCGGACAGGGGGCATTGTCAATGAGCAGTTCTTC; CDR3aa: CASSRTGGIVNEQFF
abundance: few; d_gene: NA; j_gene: TRBJ2-3; v_gene: TRBV14; CDR3nt: TGTGCCAGCAGCCAAGATCGACCGGGGGGCGGCACAGATACGCAGTATTTT; CDR3aa: CASSQDRPGGGTDTQYF
abundance: few; d_gene: NA; j_gene: TRBJ2-7; v_gene: TRBV29-1; CDR3nt: TGCAGCGGATCGGACAGTTCCTACGAGCAGTACTTC; CDR3aa: CSGSDSSYEQYF
abundance: once; d_gene: NA; j_gene: TRBJ2-7; v_gene: TRBV11-2; CDR3nt: TGTGCCAGCAGCTTAGTGGGGCGGGACCCCTACGAGCAGTACTTC; CDR3aa: CASSLVGRDPYEQYF
abundance: NA; d_gene: TRBD1; j_gene: TRBJ1-2; v_gene: TRBV28; CDR3nt: TGTGCCAGCAGTTTGGGGGGGACAGGGGTTAACTATGGCTACACCTTC; CDR3aa: CASSLGGTGVNYGYTF
abundance: NA; d_gene: TRBD1; j_gene: TRBJ1-2; v_gene: TRBV2; CDR3nt: TGTGCCAGCAGTCTTCGACAGGGAACCTATGGCTACACCTTC; CDR3aa: CASSLRQGTYGYTF
abundance: NA; d_gene: NA; j_gene: TRBJ1-1; v_gene: TRBV10-3; CDR3nt: TGTGCCATCAGGGACGCGGGGTCGAACACTGAAGCTTTCTTT; CDR3aa: CAIRDAGSNTEAFF
abundance: NA; d_gene: TRBD2; j_gene: TRBJ2-7; v_gene: TRBV27; CDR3nt: TGTGCCAGCAGTTTCACTAGCGGGGCATACGAGCAGTACTTC; CDR3aa: CASSFTSGAYEQYF
abundance: NA; d_gene: NA; j_gene: TRBJ1-5; v_gene: TRBV4-2; CDR3nt: TGTGCCAGCAGCCAAGTCCCCAGGATCAATAGCAATCAGCCCCAGCATTTT; CDR3aa: CASSQVPRINSNQPQHF
abundance: NA; d_gene: NA; j_gene: TRBJ1-5; v_gene: TRBV6-5; CDR3nt: TGTGCCAGCAGAGGCTCGACAAGCAATCAGCCCCAGCATTTT; CDR3aa: CASRGSTSNQPQHF
abundance: NA; d_gene: NA; j_gene: TRBJ2-3; v_gene: TRBV5-1; CDR3nt: TGCGCCAGCTTCGACTCGCTCGATACGCAGTATTTT; CDR3aa: CASFDSLDTQYF
abundance: NA; d_gene: TRBD1; j_gene: TRBJ2-3; v_gene: TRBV25-1; CDR3nt: TGTGCCAGCTCGGGGCGAGACAGGACAGGGATGGCAGATACGCAGTATTTT; CDR3aa: CASSGRDRTGMADTQYF
abundance: NA; d_gene: NA; j_gene: TRBJ2-3; v_gene: TRBV9; CDR3nt: TGTGCCAGCAGCGTCGTGGGGCACACAGATACGCAGTATTTT; CDR3aa: CASSVVGHTDTQYF
abundance: NA; d_gene: TRBD2; j_gene: TRBJ2-1; v_gene: TRBV7-8; CDR3nt: TGTGCCAGCAGCTTAGCGGGGACTAGCGGGGGGGCCTCGCAGTTCTTC; CDR3aa: CASSLAGTSGGASQFF
abundance: NA; d_gene: TRBD1; j_gene: TRBJ2-7; v_gene: TRBV27; CDR3nt: TGTGCCAGCAGGGACAGGGCCTACGAGCAGTACTTC; CDR3aa: CASRDRAYEQYF
abundance: NA; d_gene: NA; j_gene: TRBJ2-3; v_gene: TRBV5-6; CDR3nt: TGTGCCAGCAGCTCCAGGATAGGCACAGATACGCAGTATTTT; CDR3aa: CASSSRIGTDTQYF
abundance: once; d_gene: NA; j_gene: TRBJ2-3; v_gene: TRBV20-1; CDR3nt: TGCAGTGCTAGTAATGCGATGACAGATACGCAGTATTTT; CDR3aa: CSASNAMTDTQYF
abundance: NA; d_gene: TRBD1; j_gene: TRBJ1-1; v_gene: TRBV7-8; CDR3nt: TGTGCCAGCAGCTTAGAGTTCGTGACAGGGGTCGGTAAAGTGAACACTGAAGCTTTCTTT; CDR3aa: CASSLEFVTGVGKVNTEAFF
abundance: NA; d_gene: NA; j_gene: TRBJ2-3; v_gene: TRBV29-1; CDR3nt: TGCAGCGTGGGCGCGGCGACAAGCACAGATACGCAGTATTTT; CDR3aa: CSVGAATSTDTQYF
abundance: NA; d_gene: TRBD1; j_gene: TRBJ1-2; v_gene: TRBV29-1; CDR3nt: TGCAGCGTTGAAGTGGCCCCTGGACAGGGGGGAAACTATGGCTACACCTTC; CDR3aa: CSVEVAPGQGGNYGYTF
abundance: few; d_gene: NA; j_gene: TRBJ2-7; v_gene: TRBV11-2; CDR3nt: TGTGCCAGCAGCGTCGGACAGAGCTACGAGCAGTACTTC; CDR3aa: CASSVGQSYEQYF